The T cell receptor (beta chain) under discussion was sequenced for a study of blood T cell repertoires in COVID-19. Overall study context: Whether acute or convalescent, the COVID-19 samples came from the United States, Italy and Spain. In each case, the material was cDNA or gDNA derived from T cells, B-cell-depleted T cells, or PBMCs.

Germline CDR1 SGHRS, CDR2 YFSETQ. The CDR3 has 14 amino acids. Trimming removed 5 bases from V and 0 bases from J, with 10 bases in between. As originally analysed: The assay estimated nucleated cells by amplifying reference gene primers. Clones were sequenced by immunoSEQ multiplex PCR, and TCRdb holds only the in-frame ones, with some missing. The V and J calls and the clone size are those of that table, but D and trimming were determined from the DNA. The sample yields about 230,000 clones, less than 85% seen once. The rearrangement links TRBV5-1 to TRBJ2-3; tentatively, D is TRBD1 (6 bases). This TCR derives from a woman in her seventies with active or convalescent COVID-19. Sequencing was performed on peripheral blood. The CDR3 protein is CASRMDSSTDTQYF. The CDR3 region has the DNA TGCGCCAGCAGAATGGACAGCAGCACAGATACGCAGTATTTT.